Listed here are 6 T cell receptor beta chains from one sample, sequenced in a study of blood T cell repertoires in COVID-19. Data came from immunoSEQ multiplex PCR; TCRdb stores just in-frame clones and leaves some out. The sample lists some 190,000 clones, roughly nine tenths seen once, with around 2% in the top ten. Input material: PBMCs or T cells enriched from blood (not recorded which). Source of these receptors: a woman in her thirties or forties with acute COVID-19.

The V and J genes are TRBV6-2 or TRBV6-3 and TRBJ2-7; 8 nucleotides line up with TRBD1. CDR1 MNHEY and CDR2 SVGEGT come from the germline V gene. This CDR3 region has 16 residues. V shed 4 bases and J 6 bases; nucleotides not matched to a gene: 14. CDR3 DNA sequence: TGTGCCAGCAGTTCACCATCGAGGACAGGGTATTGCGAGCAGTACTTC. The encoded protein is CASSSPSRTGYCEQYF.

The chain has TRBV5-1 and TRBJ1-6; the match to TRBD1 covers 7 bases. V shed 0 bases and J 6 bases; nucleotides not matched to a gene: 9. Germline V lookup: CDR1 SGHRS, CDR2 YFSETQ. The CDR3 consists of 17 residues. CDR3 in amino acids: CASSLGQGERVNSPLHF. In DNA, the CDR3 is TGCGCCAGCAGCTTGGGACAGGGTGAACGGGTTAATTCACCCCTCCACTTT.

This chain joins TRBV27 and TRBJ1-4; possible D gene TRBD1, 5 bases. Germline V gene sequence: CDR1 MNHEY, CDR2 SMNVEV (reference sequence). There are 15 residues in the CDR3. Trimming removed 5 bases from V and 4 bases from J, with 14 bases in between. In DNA, the CDR3 is TGTGCCAGCAGTACGAGACAGAGCCTTAATGAAAAACTGTTTTTT. Residues: CASSTRQSLNEKLFF.

The rearrangement links TRBV2 to TRBJ1-4, with a tentative D call TRBD1 (5 bases). V was cut by 4 bases and J by 1 base, with 13 bases left in between. The germline V gene encodes CDR1 SNHLY and CDR2 FYNNEI. The CDR3 length is 16 residues. The CDR3, as DNA: TGTGCCAGCAGTGTGAGGGTGGGGGGAACTAATGAAAAACTGTTTTTT. Protein: CASSVRVGGTNEKLFF.

The chain uses TRBV9 and TRBJ2-3; perhaps TRBD1 as D (6 bases). V dropped 4 bases and J dropped 4 bases, with 19 bases sitting between them. Germline V gives CDR1 SGDLS, CDR2 YYNGEE. The CDR3 is 16 residues long. The CDR3 here is CASSSGELNRADTQYF. The CDR3 DNA is TGTGCCAGCAGCAGTGGGGAACTTAACAGGGCAGATACGCAGTATTTT. The full variable domain, rest sourced from reference TRBV9 and TRBJ2-3, is DSGVTQTPKHLITATGQRVTLRCSPRSGDLSVYWYQQSLDQGLQFLIQYYNGEERAKGNILERFSAQQFPDLHSELNLSSLELGDSALYFCASSSGELNRADTQYFGPGTRLTVL.

The V call is TRBV19, the J call TRBJ1-6; D perhaps matches TRBD1 (5 bases). The CDR3 runs 12 residues. V lost 7 bases and J lost 6, with 7 bases in between. Germline V gene data show CDR1 as LNHDA and CDR2 as SQIVND (reference sequence). The CDR3, as DNA: TGTGCCAGTACGCAGGGTAATTCACCCCTCCACTTT. It specifies CASTQGNSPLHF.